This is a list of T cell receptor beta chains from one sample in a study of T cells in Graves' hyperthyroidism and ophthalmopathy. TCRdb reprocessed the multiplex PCR reads with MiXCR, giving one entry per CDR3 protein. This table holds about 300,000 distinct CDR3 sequences, roughly 13% found once. Sequencing used blood. These receptors came from a woman in her thirties or forties with Graves' hyperthyroidism. The CDR3 runs from the conserved cysteine through the conserved F or W. D genes are given only for firm matches. For some rows the clone size is stated as once, few or many, or as a class when expanded; others skip it.

>TRBV28|-|few|TRBJ1-2
CASGSGTRQGYTF
TGTGCCAGCGGATCCGGGACACGGCAGGGCTACACCTTC
>TRBV6-5|TRBD1|many|TRBJ1-2
CASSYSPGQTYGYTF
TGTGCCAGCAGTTACTCCCCGGGACAGACCTATGGCTACACCTTC
>TRBV2|TRBD1|-|TRBJ2-3
CASRPGQGGTDTQYF
TGTGCCAGCAGGCCGGGACAGGGCGGCACAGATACGCAGTATTTT
>TRBV6-5|-|few|TRBJ1-4
CASSNGQYNEKLFF
TGTGCCAGCAGTAACGGACAGTATAATGAAAAACTGTTTTTT
>TRBV7-2|TRBD1|few|TRBJ1-2
CASNPGQGGGYTF
TGTGCCAGCAACCCCGGACAGGGAGGTGGCTACACCTTC
>TRBV27|TRBD2|many|TRBJ2-1
CASSLGTSGSAGNEQFF
TGTGCCAGCAGTTTAGGGACTAGCGGGAGTGCGGGGAATGAGCAGTTCTTC
>TRBV6-1|-|many|TRBJ1-5
CASRWGHGSNQPQHF
TGTGCCAGCCGATGGGGCCATGGTAGCAATCAGCCCCAGCATTTT
>TRBV14|-|many|TRBJ1-1
CASSQDEGTEAFF
TGTGCCAGCAGCCAAGATGAGGGCACTGAAGCTTTCTTT
>TRBV7-9|TRBD1|many|TRBJ1-2
CASSGTGNGYGYTF
TGTGCCAGCAGCGGGACAGGGAATGGCTATGGCTACACCTTC
>TRBV3-1|-|many|TRBJ2-7
CASSLEGGQTYEQYF
TGTGCCAGCAGCCTAGAAGGAGGGCAAACCTACGAGCAGTACTTC
>TRBV10-3|TRBD2|few|TRBJ2-1
CAISESLTSGRADEQFF
TGTGCCATCAGTGAGTCCTTGACTAGCGGGAGGGCCGATGAGCAGTTCTTC
>TRBV12-3/TRBV12-4|-|-|TRBJ2-3
CASEQGTDTQYF
TGTGCCAGCGAACAGGGCACAGATACGCAGTATTTT
>TRBV12-3/TRBV12-4|-|-|TRBJ1-2
CASSLMVGLYGYTF
TGTGCCAGCAGTTTAATGGTGGGGTTATATGGCTACACCTTC
>TRBV7-2|-|many|TRBJ2-5
CASSIYRFQETQYF
TGTGCCAGCAGCATTTACAGGTTCCAAGAGACCCAGTACTTC
>TRBV6-6|-|-|TRBJ2-4
CASSYEGWAKNIQYF
TGTGCCAGCAGTTACGAGGGGTGGGCCAAAAACATTCAGTACTTC
>TRBV29-1|-|many|TRBJ2-3
CSVGLGLGDTQYF
TGCAGCGTTGGTTTGGGGTTGGGAGATACGCAGTATTTT
>TRBV28|-|few|TRBJ2-3
CASSLPGLRGQDTQYF
TGTGCCAGCAGCCTTCCGGGCCTTCGGGGTCAAGATACGCAGTATTTT
>TRBV7-2|-|many|TRBJ1-2
CASSLVRNSDYGYTF
TGTGCCAGCAGCTTAGTCCGGAATTCGGACTATGGCTACACCTTC
>TRBV19|-|many|TRBJ1-2
CASRRIDGYTF
TGTGCCAGTAGGAGAATTGATGGCTACACCTTC
>TRBV3-1|-|many|TRBJ2-5
CASSQEWGSLLQETQYF
TGTGCCAGCAGCCAAGAATGGGGGTCCCTGCTTCAAGAGACCCAGTACTTC
>TRBV7-8|-|many|TRBJ2-7
CASSLALQGRNEQYF
TGTGCCAGCAGCTTAGCCCTACAGGGCCGGAACGAGCAGTACTTC
>TRBV6-4|TRBD2|-|TRBJ2-2
CASSPSTSGHTGELFF
TGTGCCAGCAGCCCCTCGACTAGCGGTCACACCGGGGAGCTGTTTTTT
>TRBV20-1|TRBD2|many|TRBJ2-3
CSAPTSGRAPDTQYF
TGCAGTGCTCCTACTAGCGGGAGGGCCCCAGATACGCAGTATTTT
>TRBV5-4|TRBD1|-|TRBJ2-2
CASSMGQLNTGELFF
TGTGCCAGCAGCATGGGACAGCTGAACACCGGGGAGCTGTTTTTT
>TRBV11-3|-|few|TRBJ2-3
CASSILSGDTQYF
TGTGCCAGCAGCATTCTGTCCGGGGATACGCAGTATTTT
>TRBV6-9|-|many|TRBJ1-1
CASTQPGGNTEAFF
TGTGCCAGCACCCAGCCAGGAGGAAACACTGAAGCTTTCTTT
>TRBV11-2|TRBD1|many|TRBJ1-6
CASSQDRGGSPLHF
TGTGCCAGCAGCCAAGACAGGGGCGGTTCACCCCTCCACTTT
>TRBV5-1|TRBD2|many|TRBJ2-3
CASSKGLAGLTDTQYF
TGCGCCAGCAGCAAGGGACTAGCGGGGCTCACAGATACGCAGTATTTT
>TRBV20-1|-|few|TRBJ1-4
CSATTGAVNEKLFF
TGCAGTGCCACCACGGGGGCGGTTAATGAAAAACTGTTTTTT
>TRBV5-1|TRBD1|-|TRBJ2-2
CASGTGSNTGELFF
TGCGCCAGCGGGACAGGGTCGAACACCGGGGAGCTGTTTTTT
>TRBV14|-|few|TRBJ2-2
CASSPQPGTNTGELFF
TGTGCCAGCAGCCCTCAGCCGGGGACGAACACCGGGGAGCTGTTTTTT
>TRBV12-3/TRBV12-4|-|many|TRBJ1-5
CASSLSGVADQPQHF
TGTGCCAGCAGTTTGTCGGGAGTTGCGGATCAGCCCCAGCATTTT
>TRBV3-1|-|many|TRBJ2-5
CASSQLLGRGETQYF
TGTGCCAGCAGCCAACTCCTGGGAAGGGGTGAGACCCAGTACTTC